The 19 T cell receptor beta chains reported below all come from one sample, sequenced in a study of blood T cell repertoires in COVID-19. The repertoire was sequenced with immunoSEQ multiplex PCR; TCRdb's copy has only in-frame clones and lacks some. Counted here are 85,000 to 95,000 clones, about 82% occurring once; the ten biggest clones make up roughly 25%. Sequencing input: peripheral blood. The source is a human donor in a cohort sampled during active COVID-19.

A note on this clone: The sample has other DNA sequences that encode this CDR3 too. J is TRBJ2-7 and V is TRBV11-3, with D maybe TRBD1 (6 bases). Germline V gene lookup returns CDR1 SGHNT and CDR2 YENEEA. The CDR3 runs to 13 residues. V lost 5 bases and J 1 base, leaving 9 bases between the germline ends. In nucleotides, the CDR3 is TGTGCCAGCAGCCCGGACAGTTCCTACGAGCAGTACTTC. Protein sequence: CASSPDSSYEQYF.

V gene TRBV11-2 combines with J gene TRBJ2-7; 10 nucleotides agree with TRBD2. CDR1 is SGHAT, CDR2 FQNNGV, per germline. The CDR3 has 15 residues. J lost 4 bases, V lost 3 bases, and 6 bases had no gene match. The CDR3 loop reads CASSFEAGGIYEQYF. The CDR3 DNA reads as TGTGCCAGCAGCTTTGAAGCGGGGGGGATTTACGAGCAGTACTTC.

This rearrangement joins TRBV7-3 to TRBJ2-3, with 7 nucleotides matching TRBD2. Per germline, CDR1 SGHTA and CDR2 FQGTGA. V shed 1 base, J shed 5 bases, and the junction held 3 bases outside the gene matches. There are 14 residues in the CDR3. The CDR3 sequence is CASSLREGRDTQYF. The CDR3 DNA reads TGTGCCAGCAGCTTAAGGGAGGGCCGAGATACGCAGTATTTT.

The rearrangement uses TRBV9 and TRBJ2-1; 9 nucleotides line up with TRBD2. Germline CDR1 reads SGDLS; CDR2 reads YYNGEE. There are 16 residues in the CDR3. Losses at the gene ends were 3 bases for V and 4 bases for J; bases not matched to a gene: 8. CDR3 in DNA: TGTGCCAGCAGCGGACCCCCGGCGGGAGGGTACAATGAGCAGTTCTTC. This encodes CASSGPPAGGYNEQFF. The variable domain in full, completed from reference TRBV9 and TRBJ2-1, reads DSGVTQTPKHLITATGQRVTLRCSPRSGDLSVYWYQQSLDQGLQFLIQYYNGEERAKGNILERFSAQQFPDLHSELNLSSLELGDSALYFCASSGPPAGGYNEQFFGPGTRLTVL.

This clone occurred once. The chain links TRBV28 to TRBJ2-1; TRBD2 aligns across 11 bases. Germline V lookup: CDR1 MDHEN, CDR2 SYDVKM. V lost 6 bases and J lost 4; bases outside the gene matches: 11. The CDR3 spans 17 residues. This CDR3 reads CASSLPGLAASYNEQFF. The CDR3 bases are TGTGCCAGCAGCCTACCGGGACTAGCGGCTTCATACAATGAGCAGTTCTTC.

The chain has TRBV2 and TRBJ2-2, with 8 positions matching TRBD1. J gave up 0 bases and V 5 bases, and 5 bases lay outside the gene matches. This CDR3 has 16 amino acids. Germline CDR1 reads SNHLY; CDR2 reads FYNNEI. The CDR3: CASSLVQGANTGELFF. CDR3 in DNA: TGTGCCAGCAGTCTCGTACAGGGGGCGAACACCGGGGAGCTGTTTTTT.

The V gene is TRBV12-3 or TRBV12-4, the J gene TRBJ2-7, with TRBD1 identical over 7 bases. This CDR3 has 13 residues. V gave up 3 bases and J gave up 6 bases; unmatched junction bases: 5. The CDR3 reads CASSFRGSGEQYF. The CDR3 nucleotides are TGTGCCAGCAGTTTCAGGGGGTCAGGCGAGCAGTACTTC.

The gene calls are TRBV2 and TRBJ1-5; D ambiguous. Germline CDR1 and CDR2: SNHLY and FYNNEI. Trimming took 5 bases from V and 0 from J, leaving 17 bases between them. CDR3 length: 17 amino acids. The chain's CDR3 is CASSLVGGDYSNQPQHF. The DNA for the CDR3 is TGTGCCAGCAGTCTGGTGGGCGGAGACTATAGCAATCAGCCCCAGCATTTT. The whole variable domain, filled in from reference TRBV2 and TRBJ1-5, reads EPEVTQTPSHQVTQMGQEVILRCVPISNHLYFYWYRQILGQKVEFLVSFYNNEISEKSEIFDDQFSVERPDGSNFTLKIRSTKLEDSAMYFCASSLVGGDYSNQPQHFGDGTRLSIL.

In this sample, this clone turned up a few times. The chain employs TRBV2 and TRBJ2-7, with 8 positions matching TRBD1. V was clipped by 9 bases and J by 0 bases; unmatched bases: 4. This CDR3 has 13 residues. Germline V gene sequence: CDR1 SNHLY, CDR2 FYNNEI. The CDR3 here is CARRDRSSYEQYF. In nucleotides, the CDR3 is TGTGCCAGGCGGGACAGGAGCTCCTACGAGCAGTACTTC.

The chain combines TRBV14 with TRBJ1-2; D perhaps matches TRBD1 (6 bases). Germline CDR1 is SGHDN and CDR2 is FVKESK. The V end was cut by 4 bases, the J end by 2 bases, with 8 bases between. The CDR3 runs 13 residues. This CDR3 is CASSPDRNYGYTF. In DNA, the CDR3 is TGTGCCAGCAGCCCGGACAGAAACTATGGCTACACCTTC.

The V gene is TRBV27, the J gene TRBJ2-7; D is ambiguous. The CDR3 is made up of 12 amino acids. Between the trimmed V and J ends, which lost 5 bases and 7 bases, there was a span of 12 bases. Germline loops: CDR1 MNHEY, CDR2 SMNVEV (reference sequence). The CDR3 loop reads CASSPPGREQYF. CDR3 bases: TGTGCCAGCAGTCCCCCGGGTCGGGAGCAGTACTTC.

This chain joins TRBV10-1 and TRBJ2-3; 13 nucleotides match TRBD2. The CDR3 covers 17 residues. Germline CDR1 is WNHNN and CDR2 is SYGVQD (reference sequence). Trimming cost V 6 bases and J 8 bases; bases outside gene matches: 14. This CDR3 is CASSDAGLAGALGTQYF. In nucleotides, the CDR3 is TGCGCCAGCAGCGACGCCGGACTAGCGGGGGCTCTGGGTACGCAGTATTTT.

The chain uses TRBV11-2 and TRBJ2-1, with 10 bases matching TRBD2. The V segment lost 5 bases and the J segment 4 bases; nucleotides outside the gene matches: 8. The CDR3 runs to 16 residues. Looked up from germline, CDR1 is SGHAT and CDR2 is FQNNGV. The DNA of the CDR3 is TGTGCCAGCAGCCCAAGACTAGCGGGCATGTACAATGAGCAGTTCTTC. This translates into CASSPRLAGMYNEQFF.

CDR3 DNA sequence: TGTGCCAGCAGCCCCCCCAGCGGGTATGGCTACACCTTC. This encodes CASSPPSGYGYTF. The chain is built from TRBV3-1 (or the pseudogene TRBV3-2) and TRBJ1-2; no definite D call. The ends were cut back, 4 bases at V and 5 bases at J, with 11 bases in the middle. The CDR3 sequence is 13 residues long. The V gene's germline CDR1 is LGHDT and CDR2 YNNKEL (reference sequence).

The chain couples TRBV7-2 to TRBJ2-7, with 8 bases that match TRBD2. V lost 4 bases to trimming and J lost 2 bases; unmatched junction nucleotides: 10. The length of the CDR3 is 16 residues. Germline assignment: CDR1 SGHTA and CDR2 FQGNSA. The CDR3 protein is CASSYRGGHSPYEQYF. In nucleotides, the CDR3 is TGTGCCAGCAGCTACCGGGGGGGACATTCCCCCTACGAGCAGTACTTC.

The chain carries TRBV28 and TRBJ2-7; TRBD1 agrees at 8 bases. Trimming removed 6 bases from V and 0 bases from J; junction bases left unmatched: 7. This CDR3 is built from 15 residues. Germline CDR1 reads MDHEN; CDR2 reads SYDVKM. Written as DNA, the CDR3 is TGTGCCAGCAGAACCGGGACAGGCGACTCCTACGAGCAGTACTTC. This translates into CASRTGTGDSYEQYF.

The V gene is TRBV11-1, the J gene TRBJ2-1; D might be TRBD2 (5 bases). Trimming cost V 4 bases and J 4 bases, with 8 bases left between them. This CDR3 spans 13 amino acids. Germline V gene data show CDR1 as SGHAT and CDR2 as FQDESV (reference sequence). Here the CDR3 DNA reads TGTGCCAGCAGCTCTGGACTTTACAATGAGCAGTTCTTC. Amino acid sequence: CASSSGLYNEQFF.

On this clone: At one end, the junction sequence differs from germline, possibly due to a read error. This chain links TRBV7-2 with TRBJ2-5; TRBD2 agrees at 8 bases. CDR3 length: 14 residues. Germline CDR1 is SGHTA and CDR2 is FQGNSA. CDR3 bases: TGTGCCACCAGCTTCGGGGGGGGCGAAGAGACCCAGTACTTC. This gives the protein CATSFGGGEETQYF.

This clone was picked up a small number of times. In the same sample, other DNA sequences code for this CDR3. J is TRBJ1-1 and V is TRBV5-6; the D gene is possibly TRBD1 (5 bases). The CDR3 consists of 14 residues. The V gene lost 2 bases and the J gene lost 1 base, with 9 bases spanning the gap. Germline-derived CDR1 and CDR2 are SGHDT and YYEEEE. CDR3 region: CASSFSGSNTEAFF. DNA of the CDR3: TGTGCCAGCAGCTTCTCAGGGTCGAACACTGAAGCTTTCTTT.